This section outlines one T cell receptor (beta chain) sequence together with its context. Its antigen is not known. PCR employed 60 Vbeta and 13 Jbeta primers. The assay was immunoSEQ multiplex PCR, and TCRdb's table has in-frame clones only and misses some. The data hold some 200,000 clones, with roughly 73% observed a single time. This entry is derived from a study of cytomegalovirus exposure and HLA in healthy donors. Study-level results: Sequencing depth roughly uniform across donors was assumed in presence/absence analyses. A later examination showed that TCR association rates differed by HLA locus, with DRB1 most and HLA-C fewest.

Sequenced: PBMCs. The clonotype originates from a woman in her twenties or thirties in good health and CMV-seronegative.

The CDR3 DNA reads TGTGCCAGCAGCCTTAGGACAGGCACCAATGAAGCTTTCTTT. Translation: CASSLRTGTNEAFF. The chain carries TRBV5-4 and TRBJ1-1; 7 nucleotides align to TRBD1. Losses at the gene ends were 4 bases for V and 7 bases for J; bases not matched to a gene: 10. This CDR3 region has 14 residues. CDR1 and CDR2 from the germline V gene are SGHNT and YYREEE (reference sequence).